This T cell receptor (beta chain) was captured by sequencing in a study of blood T cell repertoires in COVID-19. On the study more broadly: Sources were T cells, B-cell-depleted T cells, or PBMCs; the material itself was cDNA or gDNA.

Losses at the gene ends were 4 bases for V and 6 bases for J; bases not matched to a gene: 4. This CDR3 comprises 13 residues. CDR1 and CDR2 (germline): SQVTM, ANQGSEA. This clone was counted once. In the original workflow: It was from reference gene primer amplification that nucleated cell counts were estimated. The table came from immunoSEQ multiplex PCR; TCRdb's copy has only in-frame clones and leaves some out. V and J calls and clone size follow that table, whereas D and trimming were derived from the DNA. The sample lists 30,000 to 40,000 clones; about 90% were seen once. The chain combines TRBV29-1 with TRBJ2-4; 9 positions match TRBD1. This TCR came from a woman under 40 in a cohort sampled during active COVID-19. The material sequenced was peripheral blood. The CDR3 loop reads CSVGGTGTNIQYF. In DNA, the CDR3 is TGCAGCGTTGGGGGGACAGGGACAAACATTCAGTACTTC.